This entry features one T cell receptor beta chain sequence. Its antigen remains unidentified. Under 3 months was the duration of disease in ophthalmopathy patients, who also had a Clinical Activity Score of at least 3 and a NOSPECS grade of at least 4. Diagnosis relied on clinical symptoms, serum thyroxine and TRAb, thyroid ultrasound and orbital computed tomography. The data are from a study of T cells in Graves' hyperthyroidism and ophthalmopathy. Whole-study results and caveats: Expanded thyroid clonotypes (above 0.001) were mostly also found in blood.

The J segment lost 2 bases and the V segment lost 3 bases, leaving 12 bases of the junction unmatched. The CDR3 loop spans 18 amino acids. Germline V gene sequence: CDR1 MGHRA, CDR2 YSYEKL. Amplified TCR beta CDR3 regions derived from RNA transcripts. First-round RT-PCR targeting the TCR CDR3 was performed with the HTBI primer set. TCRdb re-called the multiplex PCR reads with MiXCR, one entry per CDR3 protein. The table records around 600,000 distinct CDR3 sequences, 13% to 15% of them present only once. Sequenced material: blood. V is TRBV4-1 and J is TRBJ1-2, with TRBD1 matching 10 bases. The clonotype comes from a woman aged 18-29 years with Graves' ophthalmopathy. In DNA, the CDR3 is TGCGCCAGCAGCCATCTCAGGGGGGGACAGGGGTCGAACTATGGCTACACCTTC. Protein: CASSHLRGGQGSNYGYTF.